The present entry profiles one T cell receptor (beta chain) with its context. The antigen is unknown. Germline CDR1 reads SGHRS; CDR2 reads YFSETQ. The CDR3 covers 16 residues. The entry originates in a study of cytomegalovirus exposure and HLA in healthy donors. The donors (healthy individuals) were bone marrow donors. Study-level findings and limits: For TCR beta chains, V- and J-gene trimming was later linked to a missense DCLRE1C variant.

Primers: 60 Vbeta forward and 13 Jbeta reverse. Authors' processing steps: About 11 million of the 60 million to 90 million unique TCR beta chains counted in a later analysis were shared. Assay used: immunoSEQ multiplex PCR; TCRdb lists only in-frame clones, some missing. That table supplies the V and J calls and clone size; D and trimming were determined from the DNA. The sample holds roughly 100,000 clones, over 70% seen once. The sample comprised PBMCs. V gene TRBV5-1 combines with J gene TRBJ2-5; 11 nucleotides agree with TRBD2. The end of the DNA fits TRBJ2-7 better, so the J call may be wrong. This TCR was sampled from a male donor in good health and CMV-seronegative. CDR3 region: CASSLLGLAGGSEQYF. CDR3 sequence (DNA): TGCGCCAGCAGCTTGTTAGGGCTAGCGGGAGGAAGCGAGCAGTACTTC.